This T cell receptor beta chain was profiled in a study of OX40 agonist ivuxolimab in advanced cancers. Notes on the study in general: Doses of 0.1 to 3.0 mg/kg were accompanied by clonal expansion of CD4+ and CD8+ blood T cells by week 6.

This clone was seen a handful of times. The antigen remains unidentified. TCRdb's table, derived via immunoSEQ multiplex PCR, lists solely in-frame clones and lacks some. The sample lists roughly 45,000 clones; approximately 86% were seen once. Sequenced here: CD4+ or CD8+ T cells sorted from blood, sampled in a trial of the OX40 agonist ivuxolimab. This clonotype was obtained from an adult with an advanced solid tumor such as melanoma, head and neck, liver or kidney cancer.

The CDR3 loop is CASSLRIKSEAFF. The DNA for the CDR3 is TGTGCCAGCAGTTTAAGGATTAAGTCTGAAGCTTTCTTT. V and J are TRBV27 and TRBJ1-1; unclear D gene. This CDR3 has 13 amino acids. Looked up from germline, CDR1 is MNHEY and CDR2 is SMNVEV (reference sequence). Trimming left V 2 bases short and J 6 bases short, with 10 bases between.